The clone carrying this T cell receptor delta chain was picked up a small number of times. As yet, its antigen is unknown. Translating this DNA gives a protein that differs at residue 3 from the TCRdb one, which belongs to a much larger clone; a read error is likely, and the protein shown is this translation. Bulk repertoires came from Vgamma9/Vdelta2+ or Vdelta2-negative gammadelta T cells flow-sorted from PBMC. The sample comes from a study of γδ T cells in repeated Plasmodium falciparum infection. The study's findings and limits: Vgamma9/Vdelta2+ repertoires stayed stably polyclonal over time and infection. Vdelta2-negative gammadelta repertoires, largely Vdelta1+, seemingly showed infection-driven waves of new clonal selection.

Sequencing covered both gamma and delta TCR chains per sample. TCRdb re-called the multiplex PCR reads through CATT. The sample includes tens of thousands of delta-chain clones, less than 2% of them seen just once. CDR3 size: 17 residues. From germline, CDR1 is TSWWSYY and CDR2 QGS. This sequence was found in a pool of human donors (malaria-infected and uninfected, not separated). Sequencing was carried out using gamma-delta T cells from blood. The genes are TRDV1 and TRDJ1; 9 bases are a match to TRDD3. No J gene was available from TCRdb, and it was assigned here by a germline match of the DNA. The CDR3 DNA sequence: TGTGCTCATGGGGTCGGGGCTGGGGGATTCTCTACCGATAAACTCATCTTT. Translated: CAHGVGAGGFSTDKLIF.